This T cell receptor (beta chain) was documented in a study of cytomegalovirus exposure and HLA in healthy donors. 13 Jbeta primers and 60 Vbeta primers were used for the PCR. The table came from immunoSEQ multiplex PCR; TCRdb's copy has only in-frame clones and leaves some out. The table includes some 140,000 clones, around 77% detected once. Germline loops: CDR1 SGHRS, CDR2 YFSETQ. The CDR3 contains 15 residues. Germline trimming cut 0 bases from V and 5 bases from J; bases unmatched to any gene: 4. The source material was PBMCs. The origin of this receptor is a woman aged 60-75 years in good health and CMV-seronegative. J is TRBJ2-5 and V is TRBV5-1, with TRBD2 matching 10 bases. CDR3 DNA: TGCGCCAGCAGCTTGGATCCAGCGGGAGGGGAGACCCAGTACTTC. It is translated as CASSLDPAGGETQYF.